This TCR beta chain is from a study of shared clonotypes between healthy human individuals. Study-level results: Compared with memory subsets, naive subsets generally had larger estimated richness. Clonotypes shared by all four donors outscored non-shared clonotypes in generation probability.

Sequencing was performed with immunoSEQ multiplex PCR; in TCRdb, only in-frame clones are kept and a portion is missing. The sample lists roughly 300,000 clones, around 86% occurring once. This CDR3 is 12 amino acids long. V lost 6 bases to trimming and J lost 7 bases, with 10 bases between them. Germline V lookup: CDR1 KGHSH, CDR2 LQKENI. About this clone: Its antigen is currently unknown.

Sequenced input: memory CD8+ T cells sorted from blood. As for subset: CD45RO+ cells pooled with CCR7-negative TemRA cells. The V gene is TRBV18, the J gene TRBJ1-3; D ambiguous. The clonotype originates from a man aged 18-30 years in good health. The CDR3 reads CASSRRWNTIYF. The DNA for the CDR3 is TGTGCCAGCTCGCGCCGGTGGAACACCATATATTTT.